These 17 T cell receptor beta chains share one sample of origin, sequenced in a study of cytomegalovirus exposure and HLA in healthy donors. With 60 Vbeta and 13 Jbeta primers, the PCR was carried out. Assay: immunoSEQ multiplex PCR; the TCRdb copy retains only in-frame clones and omits some. This sample yields about 190,000 clones, of which 85% to 90% are seen a single time; over 1% belongs to the top ten. The sequenced sample was PBMCs. Receptors originate from a man in his thirties or forties in good health and CMV-seronegative.

This chain links TRBV6-6 with TRBJ2-5, with 7 positions matching TRBD1. Germline V CDR1 and CDR2: MNHNY, SVGAGI (reference sequence). This CDR3 spans 12 amino acids. CDR3 DNA sequence: TGTGCTGGGGCGACAGGGCAAGAGACCCAGTACTTC. Protein product: CAGATGQETQYF.

The rearrangement links TRBV4-2 to TRBJ2-3, with a weak D call TRBD2 (6 bases). Germline lookup yields CDR1 LGHNA and CDR2 YNFKEQ. V was cut by 4 bases and J by 0 bases, with 11 bases left in between. This CDR3 has 15 residues. CDR3 DNA sequence: TGTGCCAGCAGCCCGTTGGAGGGTAGCACAGATACGCAGTATTTT. The encoded protein is CASSPLEGSTDTQYF.

This clone was detected only a few times. V usage is TRBV5-4 and J usage is TRBJ2-5; 10 bases match TRBD2. CDR3 length: 14 residues. The germline V gene has CDR1 SGHNT and CDR2 YYREEE (reference sequence). The ends lost 4 bases at V and 2 bases at J; junction bases unmatched: 2. The CDR3 nucleotides read TGTGCCAGCAGCACGACTAGCGGGCAAGAGACCCAGTACTTC. It is translated as CASSTTSGQETQYF.

This clone was counted once. The rearrangement uses TRBV5-1 and TRBJ1-1; TRBD1 might be the D (5 bases). This CDR3 has 15 amino acids. Germline V lookup: CDR1 SGHRS, CDR2 YFSETQ. Trimming took off 0 bases at V and 5 bases at J, with 14 bases between the two ends. The CDR3 here is CASSLEGRADTEAFF. The CDR3 DNA is TGCGCCAGCAGCTTGGAGGGCAGGGCTGATACTGAAGCTTTCTTT.

The V gene is TRBV19, the J gene TRBJ1-5; perhaps TRBD1 as D (6 bases). CDR1 is LNHDA, CDR2 SQIVND, per germline (reference sequence). V was cut by 5 bases and J by 2 bases, with 22 bases left in between. CDR3 length: 18 amino acids. DNA for the CDR3: TGTGCCAGTAGTGGGGAGACAGGCCTCCGCAGGGGCAATCAGCCCCAGCATTTT. Protein product: CASSGETGLRRGNQPQHF.

The chain combines TRBV7-2 with TRBJ1-3, with a weak D call TRBD1 (6 bases). Germline lookup yields CDR1 SGHTA and CDR2 FQGNSA. This CDR3 has 15 amino acids. The ends were cut back, 6 bases at V and 4 bases at J, with 16 bases in the middle. The CDR3 protein is CASSADQGRGNTIYF. The CDR3 coding sequence is TGTGCCAGCAGTGCCGACCAGGGGCGGGGAAACACCATATATTTT.

The rearrangement uses TRBV6-5 and TRBJ1-2; no firm D call. Per germline, CDR1 MNHEY and CDR2 SVGAGI. The CDR3 has 13 amino acids. Trimming removed 4 bases at V and 4 bases at J, with 10 bases between. CDR3 in DNA: TGTGCCAGCAGTTCCGGCGGAACCTATGGCTACACCTTC. Protein: CASSSGGTYGYTF.

V and J are TRBV19 and TRBJ1-5; perhaps TRBD1 as D (5 bases). The V and J ends lost 3 bases and 7 bases respectively, with 19 bases between them. Germline assignment: CDR1 LNHDA and CDR2 SQIVND (reference sequence). There are 16 residues in the CDR3. Here the CDR3 DNA reads TGTGCCAGTAGTATTCAGGGCAGGCTGGTCTGGCAGCCCCAGCATTTT. This encodes CASSIQGRLVWQPQHF.

V and J are TRBV6-1 and TRBJ1-1; 9 bases are shared with TRBD1. CDR3 length equals 14 residues. J lost 4 bases, V lost 4 bases, and 4 bases had no gene match. Germline lookup yields CDR1 MNHNS and CDR2 SASEGT. DNA for the CDR3: TGTGCCAGCAGTGTGGACAGGGGTTCCACTGAAGCTTTCTTT. Encoded protein: CASSVDRGSTEAFF.

The chain employs TRBV19 and TRBJ2-2; D ambiguous. V was cut by 7 bases and J by 6 bases, with 9 bases left in between. The CDR3 covers 12 residues. Germline assignment: CDR1 LNHDA and CDR2 SQIVND (reference sequence). The CDR3 DNA follows: TGTGCCAGTACCCAGGCCGCCGGGGAGCTGTTTTTT. It translates to CASTQAAGELFF.

This chain uses TRBV6-5 with TRBJ1-1; maybe TRBD1 (6 bases). With 7 bases removed from V and 6 bases from J, the gap between germline ends came to 9 bases. Germline CDR1 reads MNHEY; CDR2 reads SVGAGI. This CDR3 is 11 amino acids long. The CDR3 sequence is CASNTGPEAFF. Written as DNA, the CDR3 is TGTGCCAGCAATACAGGGCCTGAAGCTTTCTTT.

The CDR3 bases are TGTGCCAGCAGTTTGACTTCCAGCTCCTACAATGAGCAGTTCTTC. Translated: CASSLTSSSYNEQFF. The chain employs TRBV28 and TRBJ2-1; D is unresolved. The CDR3 has 15 amino acids. V was clipped by 3 bases and J by 0 bases, with 9 bases between them. The germline V gene encodes CDR1 MDHEN and CDR2 SYDVKM.

The V call is TRBV20-1, the J call TRBJ1-2; the D is unclear. V was shortened by 1 base and J by 8 bases, with 8 bases between the two germline ends. CDR1 DFQATT and CDR2 SNEGSKA come from the germline V gene (reference sequence). This CDR3 spans 11 amino acids. CDR3: CSARVRFGYTF. CDR3 bases: TGCAGTGCTAGAGTTCGGTTCGGCTACACCTTC.

The chain carries TRBV7-9 and TRBJ1-3; a possible D gene is TRBD1 (6 bases). The V end lost 6 bases, the J end lost 0 bases, and 12 bases lay between the germline ends. The germline V gene encodes CDR1 SEHNR and CDR2 FQNEAQ (reference sequence). The CDR3 covers 15 residues. CDR3 nucleotide sequence: TGTGCCAGCAGTTCCGGACAGACCTCTGGAAACACCATATATTTT. As protein: CASSSGQTSGNTIYF.

V is TRBV4-2 and J is TRBJ2-3; TRBD2 matches at 10 bases. The CDR3 is 15 residues long. Germline trimming cut 4 bases from V and 4 bases from J; bases unmatched to any gene: 5. Germline V gene data show CDR1 as LGHNA and CDR2 as YNFKEQ. The CDR3 region is CASSRSGGNADTQYF. CDR3 sequence (DNA): TGTGCCAGCAGCCGTAGCGGGGGGAACGCAGATACGCAGTATTTT.

This clone appeared once. This chain joins TRBV14 and TRBJ2-7; 14 bases map to TRBD2. V lost 4 bases, J lost 5 bases, and 4 bases stayed unmatched. CDR1 and CDR2 (germline): SGHDN, FVKESK. There are 15 residues in the CDR3. The CDR3: CASSPGTSGSHEQYF. Written as DNA, the CDR3 is TGTGCCAGCAGCCCTGGGACTAGCGGGAGCCACGAGCAGTACTTC. The whole variable domain, remainder taken from reference TRBV14 and TRBJ2-7, is EAGVTQFPSHSVIEKGQTVTLRCDPISGHDNLYWYRRVMGKEIKFLLHFVKESKQDESGMPNNRFLAERTGGTYSTLKVQPAELEDSGVYFCASSPGTSGSHEQYFGPGTRLTVT.

This clone was seen only a few times. CDR3: CASRKTQTPISGNTIYF. CDR3 nucleotide sequence: TGTGCCAGCAGAAAGACACAAACCCCTATCTCTGGAAACACCATATATTTT. The chain combines TRBV28 with TRBJ1-3; D gene ambiguous. The germline gives CDR1 MDHEN, CDR2 SYDVKM. The CDR3 totals 17 residues. V dropped 6 bases and J dropped 0 bases, with 18 bases sitting between them.